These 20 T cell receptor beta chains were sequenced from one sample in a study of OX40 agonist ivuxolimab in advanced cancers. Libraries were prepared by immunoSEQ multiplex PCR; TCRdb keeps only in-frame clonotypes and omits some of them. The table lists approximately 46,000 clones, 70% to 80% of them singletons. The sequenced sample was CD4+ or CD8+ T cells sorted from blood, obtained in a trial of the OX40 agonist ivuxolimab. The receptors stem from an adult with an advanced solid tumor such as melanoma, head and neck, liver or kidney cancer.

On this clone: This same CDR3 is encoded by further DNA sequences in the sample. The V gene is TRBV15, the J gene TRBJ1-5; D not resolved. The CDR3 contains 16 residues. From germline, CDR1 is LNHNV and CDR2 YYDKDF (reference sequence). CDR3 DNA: TGTGCTACTAGCGGTTCAGGATCCCTCGGCAATCAGCCCCAGCATTTT. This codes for CATSGSGSLGNQPQHF.

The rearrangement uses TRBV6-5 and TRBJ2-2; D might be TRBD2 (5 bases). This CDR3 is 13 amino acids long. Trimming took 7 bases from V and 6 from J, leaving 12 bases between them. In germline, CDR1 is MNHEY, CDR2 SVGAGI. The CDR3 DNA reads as TGTGCCAGCAACAACGCGGGTGCCGGGGAGCTGTTTTTT. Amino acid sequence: CASNNAGAGELFF.

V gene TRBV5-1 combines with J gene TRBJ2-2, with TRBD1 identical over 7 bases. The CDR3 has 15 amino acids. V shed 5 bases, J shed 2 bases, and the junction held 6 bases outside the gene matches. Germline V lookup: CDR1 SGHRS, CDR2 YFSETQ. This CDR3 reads CASRSGTANTGELFF. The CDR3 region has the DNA TGCGCCAGCAGATCCGGGACAGCAAACACCGGGGAGCTGTTTTTT.

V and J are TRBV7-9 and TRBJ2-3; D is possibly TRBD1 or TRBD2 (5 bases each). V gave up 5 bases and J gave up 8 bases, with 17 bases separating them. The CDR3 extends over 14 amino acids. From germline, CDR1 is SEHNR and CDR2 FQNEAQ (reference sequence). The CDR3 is CASSPRASQGTQYF. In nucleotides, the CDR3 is TGTGCCAGCAGCCCGAGGGCCTCTCAGGGTACGCAGTATTTT.

CDR3 residues: CASSFMGGGTDTQYF. As DNA, the CDR3 is TGTGCCAGCAGTTTTATGGGGGGCGGCACAGATACGCAGTATTTT. The genes are TRBV28 and TRBJ2-3; D could derive from TRBD1 or TRBD2 (6 bases each). V was cut by 3 bases and J by 1 base, with 11 bases left in between. Germline loops: CDR1 MDHEN, CDR2 SYDVKM. The length of the CDR3 is 15 residues.

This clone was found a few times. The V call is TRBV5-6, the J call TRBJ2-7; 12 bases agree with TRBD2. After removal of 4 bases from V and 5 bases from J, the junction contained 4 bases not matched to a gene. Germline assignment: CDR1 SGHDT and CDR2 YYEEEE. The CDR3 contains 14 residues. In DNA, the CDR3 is TGTGCCAGCAGCAAGACTAGCGGGAGTGACGAGCAGTACTTC. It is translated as CASSKTSGSDEQYF. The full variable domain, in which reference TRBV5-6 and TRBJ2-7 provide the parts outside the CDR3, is DAGVTQSPTHLIKTRGQQVTLRCSPKSGHDTVSWYQQALGQGPQFIFQYYEEEERQRGNFPDRFSGHQFPNYSSELNVNALLLGDSALYLCASSKTSGSDEQYFGPGTRLTVT.

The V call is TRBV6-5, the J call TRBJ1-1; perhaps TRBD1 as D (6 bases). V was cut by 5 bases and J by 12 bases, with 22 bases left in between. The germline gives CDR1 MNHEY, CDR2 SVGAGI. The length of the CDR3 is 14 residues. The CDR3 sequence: CASSKATYRAETFF. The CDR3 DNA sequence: TGTGCCAGCAGTAAAGCCACATACAGGGCCGAGACTTTCTTT.

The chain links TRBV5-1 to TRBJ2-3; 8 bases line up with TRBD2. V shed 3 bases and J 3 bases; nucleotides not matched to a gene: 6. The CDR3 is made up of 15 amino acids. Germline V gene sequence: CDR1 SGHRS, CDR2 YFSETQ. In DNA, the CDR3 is TGCGCCAGCAGCTGGGGCGGGAGGACGACAGATACGCAGTATTTT. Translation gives CASSWGGRTTDTQYF. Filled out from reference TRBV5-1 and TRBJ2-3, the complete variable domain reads KAGVTQTPRYLIKTRGQQVTLSCSPISGHRSVSWYQQTPGQGLQFLFEYFSETQRNKGNFPGRFSGRQFSNSRSEMNVSTLELGDSALYLCASSWGGRTTDTQYFGPGTRLTVL.

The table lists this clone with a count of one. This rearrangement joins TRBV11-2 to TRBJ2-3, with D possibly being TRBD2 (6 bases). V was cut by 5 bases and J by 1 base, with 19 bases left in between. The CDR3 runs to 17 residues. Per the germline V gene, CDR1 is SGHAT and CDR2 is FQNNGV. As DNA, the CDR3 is TGTGCCAGCAGCCGCCCTGGGGGGATGATCGGCACAGATACGCAGTATTTT. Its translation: CASSRPGGMIGTDTQYF.

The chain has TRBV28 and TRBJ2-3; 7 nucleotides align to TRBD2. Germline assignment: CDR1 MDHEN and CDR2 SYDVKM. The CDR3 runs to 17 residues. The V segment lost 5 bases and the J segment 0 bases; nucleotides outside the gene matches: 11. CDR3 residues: CASSLRGGSVSTDTQYF. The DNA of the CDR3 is TGTGCCAGCAGTCTCCGCGGGGGTAGTGTAAGCACAGATACGCAGTATTTT.

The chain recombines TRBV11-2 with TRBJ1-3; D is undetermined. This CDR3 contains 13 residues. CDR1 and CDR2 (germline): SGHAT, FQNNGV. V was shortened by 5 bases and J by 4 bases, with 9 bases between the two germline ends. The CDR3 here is CASSPQQGNTIYF. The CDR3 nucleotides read TGTGCCAGCAGCCCGCAACAGGGAAACACCATATATTTT.

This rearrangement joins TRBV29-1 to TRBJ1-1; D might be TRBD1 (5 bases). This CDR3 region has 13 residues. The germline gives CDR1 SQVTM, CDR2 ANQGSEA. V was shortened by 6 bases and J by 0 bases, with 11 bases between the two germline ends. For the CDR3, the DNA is TGCAGCGTGTTACGGGGCCTGAACACTGAAGCTTTCTTT. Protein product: CSVLRGLNTEAFF.

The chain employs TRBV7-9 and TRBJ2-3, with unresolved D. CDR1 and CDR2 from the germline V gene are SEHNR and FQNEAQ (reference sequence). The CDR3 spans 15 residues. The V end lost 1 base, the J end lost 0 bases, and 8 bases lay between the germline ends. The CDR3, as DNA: TGTGCCAGCAGCTTAGGATCGGCTAGCACAGATACGCAGTATTTT. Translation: CASSLGSASTDTQYF.

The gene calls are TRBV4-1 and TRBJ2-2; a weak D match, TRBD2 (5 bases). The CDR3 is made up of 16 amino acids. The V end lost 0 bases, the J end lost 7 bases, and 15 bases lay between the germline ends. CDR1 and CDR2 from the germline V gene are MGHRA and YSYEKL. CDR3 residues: CASSQDPITSRGELFF. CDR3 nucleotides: TGCGCCAGCAGCCAAGATCCGATAACTAGTCGCGGGGAGCTGTTTTTT.

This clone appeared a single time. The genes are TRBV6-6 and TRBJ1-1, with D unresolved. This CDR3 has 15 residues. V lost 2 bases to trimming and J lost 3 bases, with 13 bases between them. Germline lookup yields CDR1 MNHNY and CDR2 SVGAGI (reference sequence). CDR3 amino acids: CASSYARVPDTEAFF. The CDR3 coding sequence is TGTGCCAGCAGTTACGCGCGGGTACCGGACACTGAAGCTTTCTTT.

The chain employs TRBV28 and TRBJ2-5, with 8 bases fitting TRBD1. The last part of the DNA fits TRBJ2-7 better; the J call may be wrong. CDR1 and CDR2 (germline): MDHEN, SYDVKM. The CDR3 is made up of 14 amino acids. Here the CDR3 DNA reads TGTGCCAGCACCTCCGGGACAGGTGCCTACGAGCAGTACTTC. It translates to CASTSGTGAYEQYF.

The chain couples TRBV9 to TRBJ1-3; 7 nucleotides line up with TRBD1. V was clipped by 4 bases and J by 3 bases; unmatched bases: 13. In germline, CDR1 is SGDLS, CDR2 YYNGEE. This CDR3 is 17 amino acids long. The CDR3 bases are TGTGCCAGCAGCCTTCTGGGAGGGGGCTCGGATGGAAACACCATATATTTT. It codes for CASSLLGGGSDGNTIYF.

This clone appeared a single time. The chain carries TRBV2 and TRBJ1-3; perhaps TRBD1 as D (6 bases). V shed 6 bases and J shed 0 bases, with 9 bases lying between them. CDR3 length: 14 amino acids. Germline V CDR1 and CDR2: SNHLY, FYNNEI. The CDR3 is CASRRGSSGNTIYF. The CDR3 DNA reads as TGTGCCAGCAGGAGGGGGAGCTCTGGAAACACCATATATTTT.

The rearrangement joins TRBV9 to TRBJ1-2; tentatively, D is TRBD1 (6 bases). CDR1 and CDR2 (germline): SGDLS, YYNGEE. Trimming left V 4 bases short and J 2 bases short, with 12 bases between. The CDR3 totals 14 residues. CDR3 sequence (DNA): TGTGCCAGCAGCATGGCAGGGGTAAACTATGGCTACACCTTC. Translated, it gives CASSMAGVNYGYTF.

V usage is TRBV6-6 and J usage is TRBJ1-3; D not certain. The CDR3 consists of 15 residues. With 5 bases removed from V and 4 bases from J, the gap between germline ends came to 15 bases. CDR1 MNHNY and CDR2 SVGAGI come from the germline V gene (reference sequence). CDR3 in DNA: TGTGCCAGCAGTCCCCCCACAGCTGGAGGAAACACCATATATTTT. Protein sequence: CASSPPTAGGNTIYF.